Listed below are T cell receptor beta chains from one sample, sequenced in a study of beta chain features in type 1 diabetes. Some clones are missing from TCRdb's copy, which holds only in-frame ones; the method was immunoSEQ multiplex PCR. Among 250,000 to 350,000 clones listed, about 14% were seen once. The sequencing sample was made of central memory CD4+ T cells from blood. Every receptor here comes from a man between 25 and 39 years old in good health. The CDR3 runs from the conserved cysteine through the conserved F or W. Fields, in order: V gene, J gene, D gene, clone size, CDR3 DNA, CDR3 protein. The D gene is left open where the match is weak. Clone size is shown for a subset of rows, as once, few, many or a class of expanded clone.

TRBV7-2,TRBJ2-3,.,few,TGTGCCAGCAGCTTAGGTCCGGGACACAGCACAGATACGCAGTATTTT,CASSLGPGHSTDTQYF
TRBV29-1,TRBJ2-1,TRBD2,.,TGCAGCGCCCGGGGGGGCCGGGACAATGAGCAGTTCTTC,CSARGGRDNEQFF
TRBV6-1,TRBJ2-3,TRBD1,.,TGTGCCACCAAAAGTCTGACAGGGGTAGGGGATACGCAGTATTTT,CATKSLTGVGDTQYF
TRBV4-3,TRBJ1-2,.,few,TGCGCCAGCAGCCAAGTACTGGGCAAAAATAACTATGGCTACACCTTC,CASSQVLGKNNYGYTF
TRBV5-1,TRBJ1-5,TRBD1,.,TGCGCCAGCAGCTTGGCGGGACAGCCCGATCAGCCCCAGCATTTT,CASSLAGQPDQPQHF
TRBV11-2,TRBJ2-2,.,many,TGTGCCAGCAGCTCACCCGGACGGGTCACCGGGGAGCTGTTTTTT,CASSSPGRVTGELFF
TRBV10-3,TRBJ2-7,TRBD2,.,TGTGCCACAGGACTAGCGGGGGGCCCTTCATTTTACTTC,CATGLAGGPSFYF
TRBV7-6,TRBJ1-1,.,.,TGTGCCAGCAGCTCTCGGAGTGAAGCTTTCTTT,CASSSRSEAFF
TRBV7-2,TRBJ1-3,.,.,TGTGCCAGCAGCTACAGTGGAAACACCATATATTTT,CASSYSGNTIYF
TRBV19,TRBJ2-3,TRBD2,.,TGTGCCAGTAGTGCACTTCGGACTAGCGGGGGTACGCAGTATTTT,CASSALRTSGGTQYF
TRBV19,TRBJ1-2,.,few,TGTGCCAGTAGTATCGATTCATACGAGGGGCGCTATGGCTACACCTTC,CASSIDSYEGRYGYTF
TRBV28,TRBJ2-7,TRBD1,.,TGTGCCAGCACGGGACAGACCCCTTACGAGCAGTACTTC,CASTGQTPYEQYF
TRBV6-5,TRBJ2-2,.,.,TGTGCCAGCGCCACCTACAGGAATAAGGCCGGGGAGCTGTTTTTT,CASATYRNKAGELFF
TRBV19,TRBJ1-5,.,few,TGTGCCAGTAGTCGCGAGGGTCATCAGCCCCAGCATTTT,CASSREGHQPQHF
TRBV6-1,TRBJ2-2,.,few,TGTGCCAGCGGGAAAGGGTTCACCGGGGAGCTGTTTTTT,CASGKGFTGELFF
TRBV10-3,TRBJ2-1,.,.,TGTGCCATCGGGTCAGCTGAGGTCTACAATGAGCAGTTCTTC,CAIGSAEVYNEQFF
TRBV7-6,TRBJ2-1,TRBD2,.,TGTGCCAGCAGCTTAACGGGGGGGCCCGACAATGAGCAGTTCTTC,CASSLTGGPDNEQFF
TRBV7-2,TRBJ2-7,TRBD1,.,TGTGCCAGCAGCTTGTCCCGGGACAGGGGGGCGTACGAGCAGTACTTC,CASSLSRDRGAYEQYF
TRBV10-3,TRBJ2-2,TRBD1,.,TGTGCCACGCACGGGACAGGGGATTCCGGGGAGCTGTTTTTT,CATHGTGDSGELFF